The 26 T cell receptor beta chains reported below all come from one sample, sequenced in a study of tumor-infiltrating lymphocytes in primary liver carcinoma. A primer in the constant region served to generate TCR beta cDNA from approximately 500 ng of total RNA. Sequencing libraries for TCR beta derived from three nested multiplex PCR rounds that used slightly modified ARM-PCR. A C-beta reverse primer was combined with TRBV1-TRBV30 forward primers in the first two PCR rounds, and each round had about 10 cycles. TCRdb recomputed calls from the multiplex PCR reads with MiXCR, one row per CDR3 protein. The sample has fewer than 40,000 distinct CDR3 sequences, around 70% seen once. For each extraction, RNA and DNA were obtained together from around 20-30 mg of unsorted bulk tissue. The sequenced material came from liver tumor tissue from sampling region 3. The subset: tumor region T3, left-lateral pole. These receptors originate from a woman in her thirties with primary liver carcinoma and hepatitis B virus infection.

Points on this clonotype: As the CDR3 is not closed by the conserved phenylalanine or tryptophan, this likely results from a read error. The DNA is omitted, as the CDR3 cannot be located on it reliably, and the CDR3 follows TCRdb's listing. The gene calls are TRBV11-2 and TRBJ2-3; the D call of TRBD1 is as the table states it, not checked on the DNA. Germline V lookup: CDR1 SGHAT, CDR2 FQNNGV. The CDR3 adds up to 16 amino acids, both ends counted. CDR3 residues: CASSRTRLGRGDTQFY.

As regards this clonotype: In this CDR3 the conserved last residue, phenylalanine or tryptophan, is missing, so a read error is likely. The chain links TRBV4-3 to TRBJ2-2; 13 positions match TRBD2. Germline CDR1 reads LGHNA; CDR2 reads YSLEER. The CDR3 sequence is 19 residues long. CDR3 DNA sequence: TGCGCCAGCAGCGTACTAGCGGGAGGGCCCCGTTCGATCACCGAGGAGCTGTTTATT. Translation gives CASSVLAGGPRSITEELFI.

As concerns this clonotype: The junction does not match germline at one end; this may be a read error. CDR3 loop: CSLGRRDTGELFF. CDR3 DNA sequence: TGCAGTCTTGGGAGACGAGACACCGGGGAACTGTTTTTT. The V and J genes are TRBV29-1 and TRBJ2-2; a possible D gene is TRBD2 (5 bases). The CDR3 covers 13 residues. CDR1 is SQVTM and CDR2 is ANQGSEA in the germline V gene.

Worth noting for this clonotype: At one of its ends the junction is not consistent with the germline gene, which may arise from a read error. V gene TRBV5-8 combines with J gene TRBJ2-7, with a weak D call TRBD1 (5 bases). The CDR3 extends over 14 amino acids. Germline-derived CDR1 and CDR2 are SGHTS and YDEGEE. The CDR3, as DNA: TGTGCCAGCATCTTGGAAGGGGCAGGCTACGACCAGTACTTC. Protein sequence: CASILEGAGYDQYF.

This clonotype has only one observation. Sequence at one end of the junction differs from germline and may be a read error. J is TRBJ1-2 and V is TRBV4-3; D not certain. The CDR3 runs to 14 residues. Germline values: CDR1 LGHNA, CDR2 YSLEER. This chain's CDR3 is CANSLGSPRHGYTF. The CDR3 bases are TGCGCCAACAGCCTGGGTTCTCCTAGGCATGGCTACACCTTC.

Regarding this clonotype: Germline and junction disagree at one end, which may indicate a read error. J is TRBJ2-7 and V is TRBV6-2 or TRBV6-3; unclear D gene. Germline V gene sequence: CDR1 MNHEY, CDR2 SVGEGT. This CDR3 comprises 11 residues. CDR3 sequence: CATQLSTAQHF. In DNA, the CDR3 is TGTGCCACCCAGTTAAGCACTGCGCAGCACTTC.

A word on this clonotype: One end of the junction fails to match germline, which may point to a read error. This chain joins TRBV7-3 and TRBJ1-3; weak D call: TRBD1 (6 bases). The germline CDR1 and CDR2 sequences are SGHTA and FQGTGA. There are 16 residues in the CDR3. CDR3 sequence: CASSLAVRGPFYTIYF. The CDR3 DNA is TGTGCCAGCAGCTTAGCTGTCAGGGGTCCTTTCTACACCATATATTTC.

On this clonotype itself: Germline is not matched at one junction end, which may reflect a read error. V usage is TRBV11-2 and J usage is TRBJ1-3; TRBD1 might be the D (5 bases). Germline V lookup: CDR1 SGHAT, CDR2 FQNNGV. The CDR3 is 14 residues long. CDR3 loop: CASSSRDGGNTTYF. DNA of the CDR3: TGTGCCAGCAGCTCACGGGACGGAGGAAATACCACATATTTT.

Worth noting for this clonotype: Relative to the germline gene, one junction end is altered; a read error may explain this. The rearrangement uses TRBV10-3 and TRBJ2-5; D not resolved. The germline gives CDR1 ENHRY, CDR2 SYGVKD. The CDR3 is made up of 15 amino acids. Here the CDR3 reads CTISESPTRQETQYF. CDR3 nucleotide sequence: TGCACCATCAGTGAGTCGCCTACCAGACAAGAGACCCAGTACTTC.

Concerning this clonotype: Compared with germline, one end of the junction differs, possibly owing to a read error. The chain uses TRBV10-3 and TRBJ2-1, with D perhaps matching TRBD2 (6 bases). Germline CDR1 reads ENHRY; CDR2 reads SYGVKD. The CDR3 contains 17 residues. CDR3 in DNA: TGTGCCATCAGTGAGACCATGGCGGCTAGCGTCTTCAATGGGCAGTTCTTC. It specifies CAISETMAASVFNGQFF.

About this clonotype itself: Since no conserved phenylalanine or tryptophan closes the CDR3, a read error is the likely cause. Here the CDR3 reads CTINESVSGNTIYY. CDR3 DNA sequence: TGTACCATCAATGAGTCAGTTTCTGGAAACACCATATATTAT. The rearrangement uses TRBV10-3 and TRBJ1-3; D remains unclear. The length of the CDR3 is 14 residues. CDR1 and CDR2 (germline): ENHRY, SYGVKD.

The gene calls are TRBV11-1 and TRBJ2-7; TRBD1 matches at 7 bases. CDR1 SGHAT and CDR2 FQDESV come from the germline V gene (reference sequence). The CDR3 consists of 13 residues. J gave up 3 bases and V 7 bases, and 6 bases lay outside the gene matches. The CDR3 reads CASNFWDSYEQYF. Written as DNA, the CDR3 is TGTGCCAGCAACTTCTGGGACAGCTACGAGCAGTACTTC.

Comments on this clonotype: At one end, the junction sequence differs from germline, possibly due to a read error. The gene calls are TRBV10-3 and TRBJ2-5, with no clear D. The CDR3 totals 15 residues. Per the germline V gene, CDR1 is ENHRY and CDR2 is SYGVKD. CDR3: CAISGSATRQEAQYF. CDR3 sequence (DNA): TGTGCTATCAGTGGGTCGGCTACCAGACAAGAGGCCCAGTACTTC.

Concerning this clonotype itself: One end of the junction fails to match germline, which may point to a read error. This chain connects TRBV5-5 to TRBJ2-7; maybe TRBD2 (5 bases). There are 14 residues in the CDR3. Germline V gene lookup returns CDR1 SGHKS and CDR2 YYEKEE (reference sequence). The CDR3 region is CASSPLGVDYERYF. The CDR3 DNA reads TGTGCTAGCAGCCCCCTAGGAGTAGACTACGAGCGGTACTTC.

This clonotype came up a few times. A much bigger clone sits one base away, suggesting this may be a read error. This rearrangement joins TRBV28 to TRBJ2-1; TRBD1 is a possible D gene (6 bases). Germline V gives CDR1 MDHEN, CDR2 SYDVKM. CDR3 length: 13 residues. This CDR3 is CVRSRDTHSGQFF. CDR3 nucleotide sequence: TGTGTCAGAAGTCGGGACACACATTCAGGGCAGTTCTTC.

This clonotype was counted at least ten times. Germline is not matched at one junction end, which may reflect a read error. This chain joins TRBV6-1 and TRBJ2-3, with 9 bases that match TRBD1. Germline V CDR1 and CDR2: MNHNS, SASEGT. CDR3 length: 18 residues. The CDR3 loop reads CASSDLHATGGVQDTQYF. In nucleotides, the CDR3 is TGTGCCAGCAGTGACCTTCATGCGACAGGGGGGGTTCAAGATACGCAGTATTTC.

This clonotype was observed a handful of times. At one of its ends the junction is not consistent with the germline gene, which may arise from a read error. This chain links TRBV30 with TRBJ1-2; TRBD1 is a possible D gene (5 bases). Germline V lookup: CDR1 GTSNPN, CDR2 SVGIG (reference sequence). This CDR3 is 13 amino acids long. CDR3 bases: TGTGCCTGTAGTGTGGATCAGGGTAGTGGCTACACCTTC. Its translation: CACSVDQGSGYTF.

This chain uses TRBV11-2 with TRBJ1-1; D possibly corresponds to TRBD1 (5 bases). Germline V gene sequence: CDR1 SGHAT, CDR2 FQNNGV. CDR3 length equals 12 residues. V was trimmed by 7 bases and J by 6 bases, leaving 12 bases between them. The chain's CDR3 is CASIYKQAEAFF. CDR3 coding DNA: TGTGCCAGCATCTATAAACAGGCTGAAGCTTTCTTT.

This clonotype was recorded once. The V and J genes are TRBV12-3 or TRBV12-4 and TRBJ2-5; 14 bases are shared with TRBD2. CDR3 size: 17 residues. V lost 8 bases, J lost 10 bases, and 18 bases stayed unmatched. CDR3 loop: CASERLAGGPRVEDQYF. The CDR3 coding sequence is TGTGCCAGCGAAAGACTAGCGGGAGGGCCAAGAGTAGAAGACCAGTACTTC.

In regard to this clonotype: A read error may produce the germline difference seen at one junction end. CDR3: CASSPREDNQSQHF. The CDR3 region has the DNA TGTGCCAGTAGCCCTCGGGAGGACAATCAGTCCCAGCATTTT. The chain is built from TRBV7-9 and TRBJ1-5, with a tentative D call TRBD1 (5 bases). In germline, CDR1 is SEHNR, CDR2 FQNEAQ (reference sequence). The CDR3 extends over 14 amino acids.

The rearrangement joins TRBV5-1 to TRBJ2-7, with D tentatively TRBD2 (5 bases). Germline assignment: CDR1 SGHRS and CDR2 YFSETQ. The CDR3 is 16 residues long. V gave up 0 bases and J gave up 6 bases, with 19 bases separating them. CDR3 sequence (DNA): TGCGCCAGCAGCTTGGGACTAACGGGAAATATGGTCGAGCAGTACTTC. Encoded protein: CASSLGLTGNMVEQYF.

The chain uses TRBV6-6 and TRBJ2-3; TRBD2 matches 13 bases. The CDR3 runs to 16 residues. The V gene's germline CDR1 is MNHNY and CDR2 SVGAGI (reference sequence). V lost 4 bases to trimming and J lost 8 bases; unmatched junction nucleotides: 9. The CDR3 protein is CASSSKGLAGVGTQYF. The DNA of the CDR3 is TGTGCCAGCAGTTCCAAAGGACTAGCGGGAGTGGGTACGCAGTATTTT.

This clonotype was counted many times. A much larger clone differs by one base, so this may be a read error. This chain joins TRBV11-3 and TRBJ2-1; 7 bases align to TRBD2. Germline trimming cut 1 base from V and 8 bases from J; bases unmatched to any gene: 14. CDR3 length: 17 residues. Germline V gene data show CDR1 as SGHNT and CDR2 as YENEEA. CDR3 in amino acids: CASSLGRGEWCVDEQFF. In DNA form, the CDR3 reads TGTGCCAGCAGCTTAGGTCGGGGGGAGTGGTGTGTCGATGAGCAGTTCTTC.

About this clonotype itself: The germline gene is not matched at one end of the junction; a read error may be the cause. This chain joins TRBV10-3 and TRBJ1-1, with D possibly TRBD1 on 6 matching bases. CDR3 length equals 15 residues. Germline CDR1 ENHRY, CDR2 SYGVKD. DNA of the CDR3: TGTGCCATCTGTGAATCACAGGGTTTAGAGACTGAAGCTTCCTTT. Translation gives CAICESQGLETEASF.

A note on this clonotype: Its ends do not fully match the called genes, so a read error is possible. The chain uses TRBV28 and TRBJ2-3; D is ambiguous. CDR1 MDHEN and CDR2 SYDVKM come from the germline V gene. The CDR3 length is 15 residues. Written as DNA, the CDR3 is TGTACCAGCCTCGGTGGGGTAATTAGCACAGATACGCAGTATTTT. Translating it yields CTSLGGVISTDTQYF.

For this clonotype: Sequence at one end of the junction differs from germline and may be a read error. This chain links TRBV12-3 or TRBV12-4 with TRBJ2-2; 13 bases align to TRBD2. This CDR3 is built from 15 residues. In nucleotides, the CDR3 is TGTGCCGGCAGTCAGGGACTAGCGGGGCGTGGGAAGCTGTTTTTT. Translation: CAGSQGLAGRGKLFF.